The next 28 T cell receptor beta chains were all read from a single sample in a study of T cell responses to AZD1222 COVID-19 vaccine. Profiled with immunoSEQ multiplex PCR; TCRdb holds only in-frame clones, not every one. The data contain 100,000 or so clones, 90% of them singletons. Source: peripheral blood, taken on day 0 of AZD1222 vaccination. Every receptor here comes from an adult in good health.

V and J are TRBV29-1 and TRBJ1-1; TRBD1 matches at 9 bases. The V and J ends lost 4 bases and 0 bases, in that order; junction bases with no gene match: 6. This CDR3 contains 15 residues. Germline V CDR1 and CDR2: SQVTM, ANQGSEA. CDR3 nucleotide sequence: TGCAGCGTTGCCCCGGGACAGGGCATGAACACTGAAGCTTTCTTT. Translated, it gives CSVAPGQGMNTEAFF.

The table lists this clone with a count of one. The DNA of the CDR3 is TGTGCCTGGAACAGTAAGGCCGTGGAGACCCAGTACTTC. Protein product: CAWNSKAVETQYF. V is TRBV30 and J is TRBJ2-5; D is undetermined. Germline V gene data show CDR1 as GTSNPN and CDR2 as SVGIG (reference sequence). The ends were cut back, 4 bases at V and 5 bases at J, with 14 bases in the middle. The CDR3 runs to 13 residues.

The chain carries TRBV27 and TRBJ2-1; TRBD2 matches at 7 bases. Germline V gene data show CDR1 as MNHEY and CDR2 as SMNVEV (reference sequence). This CDR3 is built from 15 residues. J gave up 8 bases and V 5 bases, and 12 bases lay outside the gene matches. This CDR3 is CASSSMAGVFYEQFF. In DNA, the CDR3 is TGTGCCAGCAGTAGTATGGCGGGGGTTTTCTATGAGCAGTTCTTC.

The chain has TRBV6-1 and TRBJ2-1, with TRBD1 as a possible D gene (6 bases). The CDR3 runs 14 residues. V was shortened by 1 base and J by 7 bases, with 11 bases between the two germline ends. Germline V CDR1 and CDR2: MNHNS, SASEGT. CDR3 loop: CASSEDSRGNEQFF. The CDR3 DNA reads as TGTGCCAGCAGTGAAGACTCCAGGGGAAATGAGCAGTTCTTC.

The chain carries TRBV10-3 and TRBJ2-1; D is unclear. CDR3 length equals 14 residues. V dropped 8 bases and J dropped 1 base, with 12 bases sitting between them. The germline V gene encodes CDR1 ENHRY and CDR2 SYGVKD. CDR3 in DNA: TGTGCCATCCGGAAGAGCCCATCCTACAATGAGCAGTTCTTC. Protein: CAIRKSPSYNEQFF.

Only one count was recorded for this clone. The genes are TRBV19 and TRBJ1-2; maybe TRBD1 (5 bases). The CDR3 runs to 14 residues. CDR1 is LNHDA, CDR2 SQIVND, per germline (reference sequence). The DNA for the CDR3 is TGTGCAGTCGGGGCCGGGCAGACTAACTATGGCTACACCTTC. Translation: CAVGAGQTNYGYTF.

The rearrangement joins TRBV28 to TRBJ1-2; a possible D gene is TRBD1 (6 bases). Germline values: CDR1 MDHEN, CDR2 SYDVKM. V lost 4 bases and J 5 bases, leaving 8 bases between the germline ends. There are 12 residues in the CDR3. The chain's CDR3 is CASSSDSYGYTF. The CDR3 DNA follows: TGTGCCAGCAGTTCGGACAGTTATGGCTACACCTTC.

The chain employs TRBV5-5 and TRBJ1-4; 7 bases line up with TRBD1. Trimming removed 0 bases from V and 8 bases from J; junction bases left unmatched: 1. Germline values: CDR1 SGHKS, CDR2 YYEKEE (reference sequence). The CDR3 is made up of 13 amino acids. CDR3 sequence: CASSLVTGEKLFF. CDR3 sequence (DNA): TGTGCCAGCAGCTTGGTGACAGGGGAAAAACTGTTTTTT.

The chain combines TRBV15 with TRBJ2-5, with 8 nucleotides matching TRBD2. J lost 2 bases, V lost 0 bases, and 5 bases had no gene match. The germline gives CDR1 LNHNV, CDR2 YYDKDF (reference sequence). This CDR3 spans 16 amino acids. The CDR3 nucleotides read TGTGCCACCAGCAGAGATCGAGGCGGGGGGCAAGAGACCCAGTACTTC. Translated: CATSRDRGGGQETQYF.

The chain is built from TRBV2 and TRBJ1-1, with 7 positions matching TRBD1. With 6 bases clipped from V and 0 bases from J, the junction kept 1 base outside the gene matches. CDR1 and CDR2 (germline): SNHLY, FYNNEI. CDR3 length: 13 residues. CDR3 protein: CASSQGVNTEAFF. CDR3 DNA sequence: TGTGCCAGCAGCCAGGGGGTGAACACTGAAGCTTTCTTT.

This clone was counted once. The rearrangement uses TRBV5-4 and TRBJ1-1; the D is unclear. From germline, CDR1 is SGHNT and CDR2 YYREEE (reference sequence). The CDR3 extends over 12 amino acids. Trimming removed 1 base from V and 4 bases from J, with 5 bases in between. CDR3 sequence (DNA): TGTGCCAGCAGCTTGTTGGGCACTGAAGCTTTCTTT. It yields the protein CASSLLGTEAFF.

V is TRBV5-1 and J is TRBJ1-5; D not resolved. CDR1 SGHRS and CDR2 YFSETQ come from the germline V gene. CDR3 length: 13 residues. The V end was cut by 0 bases, the J end by 6 bases, with 7 bases between. The CDR3, as DNA: TGCGCCAGCAGCTTGGAAGTGGGTCAGCCCCAGCATTTT. Translating it yields CASSLEVGQPQHF.

The rearrangement uses TRBV5-4 and TRBJ1-3, with D tentatively TRBD1 (5 bases). The germline V gene has CDR1 SGHNT and CDR2 YYREEE (reference sequence). Trimming stripped 0 bases from V and 2 bases from J, with 12 bases between. The CDR3 is made up of 16 amino acids. CDR3 in DNA: TGTGCCAGCAGCTTGGGTGGGGGGGATACTGGAAACACCATATATTTT. Its translation: CASSLGGGDTGNTIYF.

The V gene is TRBV6-5, the J gene TRBJ1-6; no firm D call. V dropped 5 bases and J dropped 8 bases, with 13 bases sitting between them. CDR3 length equals 14 residues. Germline lookup yields CDR1 MNHEY and CDR2 SVGAGI. In nucleotides, the CDR3 is TGTGCCAGCAGTCCGACGGACGGGGATTCACCCCTCCACTTT. It yields the protein CASSPTDGDSPLHF.

V gene TRBV4-1 combines with J gene TRBJ1-2, with a weak D call TRBD1 (5 bases). CDR3 length: 16 amino acids. Germline CDR1 reads MGHRA; CDR2 reads YSYEKL. V shed 0 bases and J shed 4 bases, with 15 bases lying between them. The CDR3, as DNA: TGCGCCAGCAGCCAAGAACCTCAGGGATTTGGCTATGGCTACACCTTC. Translation gives CASSQEPQGFGYGYTF.

The CDR3 sequence is CASRHHRAGCEKLFF. The CDR3, as DNA: TGTGCAAGTCGCCATCACAGGGCAGGATGTGAAAAACTGTTTTTT. The chain joins TRBV12-2 to TRBJ1-4; TRBD1 was called by the table and not checked on the DNA. TRBV12-2 is classified as a pseudogene. The CDR3 covers 15 residues.

The rearrangement links TRBV4-1 to TRBJ1-6; the D gene is possibly TRBD1 (6 bases). From germline, CDR1 is MGHRA and CDR2 YSYEKL. This CDR3 region has 14 residues. Deletions cut 6 bases from V and 7 bases from J, with 13 bases between. The CDR3: CASRRTGNNSPLHF. Here the CDR3 DNA reads TGCGCCAGCAGGCGTACAGGGAACAATTCACCCCTCCACTTT.

This clone was detected only a few times. This chain joins TRBV6-5 and TRBJ1-3; tentative D call: TRBD1 (5 bases). Per the germline V gene, CDR1 is MNHEY and CDR2 is SVGAGI. V lost 10 bases and J 2 bases, leaving 12 bases between the germline ends. This CDR3 is built from 13 residues. Written as DNA, the CDR3 is TGTGCCACGTTGGGGGTTGCTGGAAACACCATATATTTT. This codes for CATLGVAGNTIYF.

This clone was picked up one time. This chain uses TRBV2 with TRBJ1-1; D gene unclear. V was pared by 9 bases and J by 3 bases, with 8 bases between. From germline, CDR1 is SNHLY and CDR2 FYNNEI. This CDR3 contains 11 residues. CDR3 in DNA: TGTGCCAGTACAATGGACACTGAAGCTTTCTTT. Protein product: CASTMDTEAFF.

About this clone: The same CDR3 arises from other DNA sequences in this sample as well. The V call is TRBV2, the J call TRBJ2-3, with TRBD2 matching over 10 bases. The germline V gene encodes CDR1 SNHLY and CDR2 FYNNEI. The ends lost 9 bases at V and 1 base at J; junction bases unmatched: 4. This CDR3 region has 14 residues. CDR3 bases: TGTGCCAGTTCAGGACTAGCGGGCACAGATACGCAGTATTTT. It translates to CASSGLAGTDTQYF.

The V call is TRBV29-1, the J call TRBJ2-3; D is unclear. The CDR3 spans 14 residues. V was cut by 4 bases and J by 10 bases, with 21 bases left in between. Germline loops: CDR1 SQVTM, CDR2 ANQGSEA. The CDR3 reads CSVGLSGLSSPQYF. The CDR3 DNA reads TGCAGCGTTGGCCTTTCCGGCCTCAGCAGTCCGCAGTATTTT.

Here the CDR3 DNA reads TGTGCCAGCAGAACAGCACCCGCTAACTATGGCTACACCTTC. Residues: CASRTAPANYGYTF. The chain is built from TRBV2 and TRBJ1-2; D unresolved. The CDR3 extends over 14 amino acids. CDR1 is SNHLY, CDR2 FYNNEI, per germline. With 6 bases removed from V and 0 bases from J, the gap between germline ends came to 11 bases.

The genes are TRBV9 and TRBJ2-1; no definite D call. Trimming removed 0 bases at V and 3 bases at J, with 10 bases between. Germline CDR1 and CDR2: SGDLS and YYNGEE. The CDR3 sequence is 15 residues long. CDR3 amino acids: CASSVAWQNYNEQFF. The CDR3, as DNA: TGTGCCAGCAGCGTAGCTTGGCAAAACTACAATGAGCAGTTCTTC.

This chain joins TRBV6-5 and TRBJ1-5; D remains unclear. V was clipped by 0 bases and J by 4 bases, with 10 bases between them. Germline V gene lookup returns CDR1 MNHEY and CDR2 SVGAGI. This CDR3 is 15 amino acids long. The DNA for the CDR3 is TGTGCCAGCAGTTACTCGGGGAACCCGAATCAGCCCCAGCATTTT. Protein: CASSYSGNPNQPQHF.

The chain carries TRBV19 and TRBJ2-2; D assignment may be TRBD1 or TRBD2 (6 bases each). V gave up 6 bases and J gave up 4 bases, with 15 bases separating them. The V gene's germline CDR1 is LNHDA and CDR2 SQIVND (reference sequence). CDR3 length equals 15 residues. The CDR3 DNA follows: TGTGCCAGTAGGGGGGGCCGGAGGGGCACCGGGGAGCTGTTTTTT. This translates into CASRGGRRGTGELFF.

J is TRBJ1-2 and V is TRBV7-9; D remains unclear. V was shortened by 5 bases and J by 2 bases, with 9 bases between the two germline ends. This CDR3 has 13 residues. The germline gives CDR1 SEHNR, CDR2 FQNEAQ (reference sequence). CDR3: CASSKTENYGYTF. The CDR3 nucleotides read TGTGCCAGCAGCAAAACAGAGAACTATGGCTACACCTTC.

The rearrangement uses TRBV7-3 and TRBJ2-3, with TRBD1 matching 7 bases. Germline V gives CDR1 SGHTA, CDR2 FQGTGA. The CDR3 has 15 amino acids. The V and J ends lost 4 bases and 3 bases, in that order; junction bases with no gene match: 7. CDR3 protein: CASSSAGGRTDTQYF. The CDR3 bases are TGTGCCAGCAGCTCCGCAGGGGGAAGAACAGATACGCAGTATTTT.

The chain combines TRBV5-5 with TRBJ1-1; no clear D gene. CDR1 SGHKS and CDR2 YYEKEE come from the germline V gene (reference sequence). Deletions cut 1 base from V and 0 bases from J, with 10 bases between. This CDR3 is 15 amino acids long. Here the CDR3 DNA reads TGTGCCAGCAGCTTGATAGGGAGAATGAACACTGAAGCTTTCTTT. This translates into CASSLIGRMNTEAFF.